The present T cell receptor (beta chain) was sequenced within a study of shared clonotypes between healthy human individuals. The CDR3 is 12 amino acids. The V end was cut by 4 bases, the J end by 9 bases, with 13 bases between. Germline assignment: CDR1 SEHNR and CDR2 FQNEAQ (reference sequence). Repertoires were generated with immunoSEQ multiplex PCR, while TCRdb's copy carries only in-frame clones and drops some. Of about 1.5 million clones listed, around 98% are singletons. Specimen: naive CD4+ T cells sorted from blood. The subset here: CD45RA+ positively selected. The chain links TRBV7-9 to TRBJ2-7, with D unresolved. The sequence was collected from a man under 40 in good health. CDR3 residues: CASSSEVVRQYF. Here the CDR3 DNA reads TGTGCCAGCAGCTCGGAAGTGGTACGGCAGTACTTC.